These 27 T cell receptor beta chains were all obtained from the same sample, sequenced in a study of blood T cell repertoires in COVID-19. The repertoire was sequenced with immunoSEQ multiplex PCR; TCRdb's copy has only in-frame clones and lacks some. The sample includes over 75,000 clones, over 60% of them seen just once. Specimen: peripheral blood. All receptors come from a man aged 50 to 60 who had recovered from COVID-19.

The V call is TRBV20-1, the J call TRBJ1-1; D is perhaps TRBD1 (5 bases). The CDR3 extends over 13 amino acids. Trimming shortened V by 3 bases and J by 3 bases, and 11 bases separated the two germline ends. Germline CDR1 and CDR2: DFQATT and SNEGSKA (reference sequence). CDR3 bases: TGCAGTGCTAGTATCAGGGCGGACACTGAAGCTTTCTTT. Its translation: CSASIRADTEAFF.

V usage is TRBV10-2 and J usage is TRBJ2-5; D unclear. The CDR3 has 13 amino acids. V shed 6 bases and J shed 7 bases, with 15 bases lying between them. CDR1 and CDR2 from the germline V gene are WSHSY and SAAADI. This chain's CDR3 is CASRPQESATQYF. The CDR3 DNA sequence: TGCGCCAGCAGACCTCAGGAATCAGCGACCCAGTACTTC.

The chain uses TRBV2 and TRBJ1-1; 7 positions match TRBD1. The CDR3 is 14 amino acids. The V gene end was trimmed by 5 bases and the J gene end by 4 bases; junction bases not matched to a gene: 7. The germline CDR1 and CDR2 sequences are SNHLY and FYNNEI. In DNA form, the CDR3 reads TGTGCCAGCAGTTGGACAGGAGTCGGCACTGAAGCTTTCTTT. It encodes CASSWTGVGTEAFF. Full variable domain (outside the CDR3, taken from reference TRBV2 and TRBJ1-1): EPEVTQTPSHQVTQMGQEVILRCVPISNHLYFYWYRQILGQKVEFLVSFYNNEISEKSEIFDDQFSVERPDGSNFTLKIRSTKLEDSAMYFCASSWTGVGTEAFFGQGTRLTVV.

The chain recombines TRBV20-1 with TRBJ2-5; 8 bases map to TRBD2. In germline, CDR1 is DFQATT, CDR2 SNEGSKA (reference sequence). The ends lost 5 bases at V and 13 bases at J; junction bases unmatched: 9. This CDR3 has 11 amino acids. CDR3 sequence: CSARSLAGRYF. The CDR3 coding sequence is TGCAGTGCTCGTTCCTTAGCGGGACGGTACTTC.

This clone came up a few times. Here the CDR3 DNA reads TGTGCCAGCAGCTTATTAAGCGGGGAGAGGTATGGCTACACCTTC. This gives the protein CASSLLSGERYGYTF. This chain uses TRBV7-9 with TRBJ1-2; D call uncertain. This CDR3 is built from 15 residues. V lost 2 bases to trimming and J lost 5 bases, with 15 bases between them. Germline assignment: CDR1 SEHNR and CDR2 FQNEAQ (reference sequence).

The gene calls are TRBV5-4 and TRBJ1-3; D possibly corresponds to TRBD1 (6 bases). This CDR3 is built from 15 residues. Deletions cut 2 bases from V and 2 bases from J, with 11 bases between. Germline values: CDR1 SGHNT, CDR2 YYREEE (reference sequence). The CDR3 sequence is CASSFRGSAGNTIYF. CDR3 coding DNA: TGTGCCAGCAGCTTTAGGGGGTCAGCTGGAAACACCATATATTTT. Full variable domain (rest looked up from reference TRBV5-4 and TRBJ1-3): ETGVTQSPTHLIKTRGQQVTLRCSSQSGHNTVSWYQQALGQGPQFIFQYYREEENGRGNFPPRFSGLQFPNYSSELNVNALELDDSALYLCASSFRGSAGNTIYFGEGSWLTVV.

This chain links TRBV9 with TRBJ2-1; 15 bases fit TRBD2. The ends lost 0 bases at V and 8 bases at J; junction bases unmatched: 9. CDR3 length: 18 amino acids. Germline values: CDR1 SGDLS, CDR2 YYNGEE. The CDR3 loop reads CASSVATRTSGREHEQFF. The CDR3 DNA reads TGTGCCAGCAGCGTAGCTACGAGGACTAGCGGGAGGGAACATGAGCAGTTCTTC.

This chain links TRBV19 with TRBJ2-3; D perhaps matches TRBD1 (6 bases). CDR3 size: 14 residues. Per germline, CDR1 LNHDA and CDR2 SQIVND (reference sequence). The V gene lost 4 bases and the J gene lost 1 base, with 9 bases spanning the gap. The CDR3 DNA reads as TGTGCCAGTAGTAATCACAGGGGCACAGATACGCAGTATTTT. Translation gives CASSNHRGTDTQYF.

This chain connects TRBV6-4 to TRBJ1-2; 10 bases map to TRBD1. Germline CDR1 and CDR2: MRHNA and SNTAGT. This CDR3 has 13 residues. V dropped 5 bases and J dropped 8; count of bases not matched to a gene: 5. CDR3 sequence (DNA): TGTGCCAGCAGTTCTGGGACAGGGGTCGGCTACACCTTC. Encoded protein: CASSSGTGVGYTF.

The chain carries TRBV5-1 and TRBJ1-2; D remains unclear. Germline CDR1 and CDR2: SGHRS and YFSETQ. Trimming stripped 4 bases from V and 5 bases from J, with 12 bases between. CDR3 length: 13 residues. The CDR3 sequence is CASSPGSGYGYTF. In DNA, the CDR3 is TGCGCCAGCAGCCCGGGATCGGGGTATGGCTACACCTTC.

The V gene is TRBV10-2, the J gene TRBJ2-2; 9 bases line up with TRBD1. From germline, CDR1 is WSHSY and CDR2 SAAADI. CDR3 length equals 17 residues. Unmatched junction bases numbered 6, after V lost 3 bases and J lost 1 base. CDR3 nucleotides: TGCGCCAGCAGTGAAAGGACGGGACAGGGGAACACCGGGGAGCTGTTTTTT. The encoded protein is CASSERTGQGNTGELFF.

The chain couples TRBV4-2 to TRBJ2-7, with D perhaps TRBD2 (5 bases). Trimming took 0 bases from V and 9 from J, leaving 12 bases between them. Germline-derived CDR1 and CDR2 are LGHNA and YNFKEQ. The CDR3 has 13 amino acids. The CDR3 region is CASSQEIRDAQYF. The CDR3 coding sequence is TGTGCCAGCAGCCAAGAAATCCGGGATGCGCAGTACTTC.

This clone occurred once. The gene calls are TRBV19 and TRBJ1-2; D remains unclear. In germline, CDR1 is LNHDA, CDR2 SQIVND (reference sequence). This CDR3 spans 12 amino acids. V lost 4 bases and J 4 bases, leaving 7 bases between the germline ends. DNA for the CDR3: TGTGCCAGTAGTACGCGGGGCTATGGCTACACCTTC. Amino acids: CASSTRGYGYTF.

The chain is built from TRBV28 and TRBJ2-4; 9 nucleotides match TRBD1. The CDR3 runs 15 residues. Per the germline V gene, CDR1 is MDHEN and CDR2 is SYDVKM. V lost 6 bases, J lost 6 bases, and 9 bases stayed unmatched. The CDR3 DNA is TGTGCCAGCAGCTCCCCGACAGGGGGAGGAAACATTCAGTACTTC. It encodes CASSSPTGGGNIQYF. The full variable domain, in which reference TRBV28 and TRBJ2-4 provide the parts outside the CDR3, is DVKVTQSSRYLVKRTGEKVFLECVQDMDHENMFWYRQDPGLGLRLIYFSYDVKMKEKGDIPEGYSVSREKKERFSLILESASTNQTSMYLCASSSPTGGGNIQYFGAGTRLSVL.

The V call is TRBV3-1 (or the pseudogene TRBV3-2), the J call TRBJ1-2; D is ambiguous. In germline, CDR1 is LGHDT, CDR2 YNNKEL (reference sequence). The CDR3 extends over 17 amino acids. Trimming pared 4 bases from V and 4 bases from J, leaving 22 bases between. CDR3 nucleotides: TGTGCCAGCAGCCCGGGGTCTCAGCAGGAGGGATCCTATGGCTACACCTTC. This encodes CASSPGSQQEGSYGYTF.

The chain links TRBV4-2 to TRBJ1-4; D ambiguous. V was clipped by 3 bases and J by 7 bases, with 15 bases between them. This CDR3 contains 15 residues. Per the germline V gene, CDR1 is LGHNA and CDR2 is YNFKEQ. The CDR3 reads CASSHSSTRGEKLFF. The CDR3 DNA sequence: TGTGCCAGCAGCCACTCCTCTACCCGGGGTGAAAAACTGTTTTTT.

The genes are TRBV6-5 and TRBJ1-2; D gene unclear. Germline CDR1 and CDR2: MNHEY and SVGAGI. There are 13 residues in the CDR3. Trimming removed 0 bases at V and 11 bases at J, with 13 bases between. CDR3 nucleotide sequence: TGTGCCAGCAGTTACTCGAGCCAGGATAAATACACCTTC. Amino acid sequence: CASSYSSQDKYTF.

CDR3 nucleotides: TGTGCCAGCAGTGAAGGGTACCGACAGGGTTCTACTGAAGCTTTCTTT. Translating gives CASSEGYRQGSTEAFF. The chain couples TRBV6-1 to TRBJ1-1, with 7 nucleotides matching TRBD1. Germline CDR1 is MNHNS and CDR2 is SASEGT. This CDR3 has 16 amino acids. Trimming took 1 base from V and 5 from J; bases not matched to a gene: 10.

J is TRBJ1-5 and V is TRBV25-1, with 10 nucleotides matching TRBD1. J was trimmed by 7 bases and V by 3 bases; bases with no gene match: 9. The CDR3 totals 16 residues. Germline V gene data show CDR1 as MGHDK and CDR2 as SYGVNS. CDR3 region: CASSDSAGTGVQPQHF. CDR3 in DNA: TGTGCCAGCAGTGATTCCGCCGGGACAGGGGTGCAGCCCCAGCATTTT.

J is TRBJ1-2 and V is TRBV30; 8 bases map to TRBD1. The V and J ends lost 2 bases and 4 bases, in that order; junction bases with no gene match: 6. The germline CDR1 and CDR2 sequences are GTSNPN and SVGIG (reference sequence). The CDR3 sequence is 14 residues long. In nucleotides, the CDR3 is TGTGCCTGGAGTACCCCGACAGGGGTCTATGGCTACACCTTC. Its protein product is CAWSTPTGVYGYTF.

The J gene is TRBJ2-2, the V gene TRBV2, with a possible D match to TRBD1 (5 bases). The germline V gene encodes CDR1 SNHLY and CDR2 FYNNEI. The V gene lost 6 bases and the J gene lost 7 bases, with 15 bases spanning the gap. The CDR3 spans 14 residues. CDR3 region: CASRQTPRDGELFF. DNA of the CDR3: TGTGCCAGCAGGCAAACGCCCAGGGACGGGGAGCTGTTTTTT.

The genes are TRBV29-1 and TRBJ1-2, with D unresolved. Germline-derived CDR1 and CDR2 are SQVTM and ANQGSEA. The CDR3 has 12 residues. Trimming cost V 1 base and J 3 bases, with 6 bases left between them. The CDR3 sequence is CSVEGSDYGYTF. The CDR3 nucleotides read TGCAGCGTTGAAGGGTCGGACTATGGCTACACCTTC.

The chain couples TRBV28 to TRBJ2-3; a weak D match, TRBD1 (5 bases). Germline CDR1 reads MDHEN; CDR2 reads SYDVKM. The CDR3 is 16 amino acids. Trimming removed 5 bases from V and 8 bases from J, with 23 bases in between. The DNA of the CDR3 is TGTGCCAGCAGTCCACCTCTAACAGGTGCCCTTGGTACGCAGTATTTT. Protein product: CASSPPLTGALGTQYF.

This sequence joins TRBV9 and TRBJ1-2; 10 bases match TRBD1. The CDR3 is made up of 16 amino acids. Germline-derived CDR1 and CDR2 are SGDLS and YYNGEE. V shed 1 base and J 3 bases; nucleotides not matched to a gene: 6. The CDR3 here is CASSVSGTGEDYGYTF. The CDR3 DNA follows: TGTGCCAGCAGCGTAAGCGGGACAGGGGAGGACTATGGCTACACCTTC. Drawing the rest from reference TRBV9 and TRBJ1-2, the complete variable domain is DSGVTQTPKHLITATGQRVTLRCSPRSGDLSVYWYQQSLDQGLQFLIQYYNGEERAKGNILERFSAQQFPDLHSELNLSSLELGDSALYFCASSVSGTGEDYGYTFGSGTRLTVV.

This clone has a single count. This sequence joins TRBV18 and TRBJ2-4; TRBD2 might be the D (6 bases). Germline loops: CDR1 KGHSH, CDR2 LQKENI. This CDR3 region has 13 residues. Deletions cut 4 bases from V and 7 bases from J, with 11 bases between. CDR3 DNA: TGTGCCAGCTCACAGGGACTTATGAACATTCAGTACTTC. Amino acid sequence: CASSQGLMNIQYF.

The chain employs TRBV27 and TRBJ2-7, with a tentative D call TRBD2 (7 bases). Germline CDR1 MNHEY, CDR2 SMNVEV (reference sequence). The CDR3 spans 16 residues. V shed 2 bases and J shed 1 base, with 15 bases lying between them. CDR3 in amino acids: CASSLEGGPRSYEQYF. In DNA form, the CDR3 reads TGTGCCAGCAGTTTAGAGGGGGGGCCGAGGTCCTACGAGCAGTACTTC.

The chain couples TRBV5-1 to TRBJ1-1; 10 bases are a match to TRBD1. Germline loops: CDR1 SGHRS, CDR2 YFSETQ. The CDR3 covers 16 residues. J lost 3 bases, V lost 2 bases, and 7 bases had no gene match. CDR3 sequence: CASSLSDRGRDTEAFF. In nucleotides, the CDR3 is TGCGCCAGCAGCTTAAGCGACAGGGGGCGGGACACTGAAGCTTTCTTT. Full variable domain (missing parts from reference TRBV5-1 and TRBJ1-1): KAGVTQTPRYLIKTRGQQVTLSCSPISGHRSVSWYQQTPGQGLQFLFEYFSETQRNKGNFPGRFSGRQFSNSRSEMNVSTLELGDSALYLCASSLSDRGRDTEAFFGQGTRLTVV.